This is a list of T cell receptor beta chains from one sample in a study of blood T cell repertoires in COVID-19. Repertoires were generated with immunoSEQ multiplex PCR, while TCRdb's copy carries only in-frame clones and drops some. Of around 150,000 clones listed, approximately 83% were seen once; the top ten hold approximately 3.9%. The specimen sequenced was peripheral blood. The receptors here all came from an older woman with acute or convalescent COVID-19. Both conserved end residues are part of each CDR3. Each record gives: clone size, V gene, J gene, D gene, CDR3 DNA, CDR3 protein. D genes are given only for firm matches. Some rows have no size entry. The others give once, few or many, or a class for an expanded clone.

-,TRBV3-1/TRBV3-2,TRBJ2-5,-,TGTGCCAGCAGCCAAGATTTAGCGGCGCCTCGGGAGACCCAGTACTTC,CASSQDLAAPRETQYF
-,TRBV28,TRBJ2-3,-,TGTGCCAGCAGCGAAACTAGCAGGGCGCAGTATTTT,CASSETSRAQYF
few,TRBV5-1,TRBJ2-7,TRBD2,TGCGCCAGCAGCTTGGCTTATAGCGGGAGTTACGAGCAGTACTTC,CASSLAYSGSYEQYF
-,TRBV5-1,TRBJ2-2,TRBD2,TGCGCCAGCAGCCCACCGGGACTAGCGGGAATCGGCGGAACCGGGGAGCTGTTTTTT,CASSPPGLAGIGGTGELFF
-,TRBV28,TRBJ2-4,-,TGTGCCACCTCAAACTACTTGGGCATTCAGTACTTC,CATSNYLGIQYF
-,TRBV4-3,TRBJ1-1,TRBD1,TGCGCCAGCAGCCAAGAACTGGGACAGGGGGCGACTGAAGCTTTCTTT,CASSQELGQGATEAFF
-,TRBV10-3,TRBJ1-1,TRBD1,TGTGCCATCAAAGGGACAGGGACCACTGAAGCTTTCTTT,CAIKGTGTTEAFF
-,TRBV7-2,TRBJ2-2,TRBD2,TGTGCCAGACCCATACAGCCGAGCGGGAGAAACACCGGGGAGCTGTTTTTT,CARPIQPSGRNTGELFF
-,TRBV6-1,TRBJ1-4,-,TGTGCCAGCAGTGAGGACAGATCTAATGAAAAACTGTTTTTT,CASSEDRSNEKLFF
-,TRBV27,TRBJ2-1,TRBD1,TGTGCCAGCCGAGGGATTCCCGGGACAGGGATTTACAATGAGCAGTTCTTC,CASRGIPGTGIYNEQFF
-,TRBV6-5,TRBJ1-3,-,TGTGCCAGCAGTTACTCCCCAGGGATCACTGGAAACACCATATATTTT,CASSYSPGITGNTIYF
-,TRBV5-1,TRBJ2-5,TRBD1,TGCGCCAGCAGCTTGAGGACAGGGCATTTAGGGACCCAGTACTTC,CASSLRTGHLGTQYF
-,TRBV4-3,TRBJ2-7,TRBD2,TGCGCCAGCAGCCAAGAAGTAGGGCTAGCGGGTTACTCCTACGAGCAGTACTTC,CASSQEVGLAGYSYEQYF
-,TRBV3-1/TRBV3-2,TRBJ2-1,TRBD2,TGTGCCAGCAGCCTATCAAGCGGGAGCTCCTACAATGAGCAGTTCTTC,CASSLSSGSSYNEQFF
-,TRBV2,TRBJ2-7,-,TGTGCCAGCAGTGAAGCGCTTCGAGTCTACGAGCAGTACTTC,CASSEALRVYEQYF
-,TRBV28,TRBJ2-3,-,TGTGCCAGCAACGGTCTTACAGATACGCAGTATTTT,CASNGLTDTQYF
-,TRBV7-2,TRBJ2-3,TRBD2,TGTGCCAGCAGCCCTCCCAGACTAGCGGGATACACAGATACGCAGTATTTT,CASSPPRLAGYTDTQYF
-,TRBV7-2,TRBJ1-2,-,TGTGCCAGCAGCCTCCGAGAGGGGGCTAACTATGGCTACACCTTC,CASSLREGANYGYTF
-,TRBV6-5,TRBJ1-5,-,TGTGCCAGCAGCGGAGATCTTAGCAATCAGCCCCAGCATTTT,CASSGDLSNQPQHF
-,TRBV7-2,TRBJ2-1,-,TGTGCCAGCAGCTTAGAGGGTATCGGGAGAAGGACATTCTTC,CASSLEGIGRRTFF
-,TRBV6-6,TRBJ1-1,-,TGTGCCAGCAGTTACCCGGGGATCGCTGAAGCTTTCTTT,CASSYPGIAEAFF
-,TRBV9,TRBJ2-2,-,TGTGCCAGCAGCGTAGATAGTGGTACCGGGGAGCTGTTTTTT,CASSVDSGTGELFF
-,TRBV14,TRBJ1-1,-,TGTGCCAGCAGCCCTTTAACGACCTCAACGGGCACTGAAGCTTTCTTT,CASSPLTTSTGTEAFF
once,TRBV10-3,TRBJ2-6,TRBD1,TGTGCCATCAGCGGAAGACAGGGGTCGGGGGCCAACGTCCTGACTTTC,CAISGRQGSGANVLTF
-,TRBV28,TRBJ2-2,-,TGTGCCAGCAGTTTACTAGCCAGCTACATCAACACCGGGGAGCTGTTTTTT,CASSLLASYINTGELFF
-,TRBV3-1/TRBV3-2,TRBJ2-1,TRBD2,TGTGCCAGCAGCCCTCCGGGACTAGCGGACAATGAGCAGTTCTTC,CASSPPGLADNEQFF
-,TRBV2,TRBJ1-3,-,TGTGCCAGCAGTGAAGAACATGGGAGATCAGGAAACACCATATATTTT,CASSEEHGRSGNTIYF
-,TRBV13,TRBJ1-3,-,TGTGCCAGCAGCTTACCAGGAGGAAACACCATATATTTT,CASSLPGGNTIYF
-,TRBV18,TRBJ1-5,-,TGTGCCAGCTCACCAGAGAGGAATAGCAATCAGCCCCAGCATTTT,CASSPERNSNQPQHF
-,TRBV6-5,TRBJ1-1,-,TGTGCCAGCACCTTGACAGGACTCACTGAAGCTTTCTTT,CASTLTGLTEAFF
-,TRBV9,TRBJ2-1,-,TGTGCCAGCAGCGTAGCTCTAGGGGTGGGATACAATGAGCAGTTCTTC,CASSVALGVGYNEQFF
-,TRBV9,TRBJ2-3,TRBD1,TGTGCCAGCAGCGTCAGGGGGGATACGCAGTATTTT,CASSVRGDTQYF
-,TRBV3-1/TRBV3-2,TRBJ1-2,-,TGTGCCAGCAGCCAAACGTCGGACTATGGCTACACCTTC,CASSQTSDYGYTF
once,TRBV7-9,TRBJ1-1,TRBD1,TGTGCCAGCAGCCGGGGGACAGGGAACACTGAAGCTTTCTTT,CASSRGTGNTEAFF
-,TRBV12-3/TRBV12-4,TRBJ1-5,-,TGTGCCAGCAACAGGGTGGAAGGGCAGCCCCAGCATTTT,CASNRVEGQPQHF
-,TRBV6-5,TRBJ1-3,TRBD1,TGTGCCAGCAGTACGAGGGGGCTCGGAAACACCATATATTTT,CASSTRGLGNTIYF
-,TRBV28,TRBJ2-7,TRBD2,TGTGCCAGCAAAGGAGGCGGGAGGTACGAGCAGTACTTC,CASKGGGRYEQYF
-,TRBV7-2,TRBJ1-1,TRBD1,TGTGCCAGCAGCTCGGACAGGGGGCCGACTGAAGCTTTCTTT,CASSSDRGPTEAFF
-,TRBV27,TRBJ2-6,TRBD1,TGTGCCAGCAGTGACAGGGTACCATCTGGGGCCAACGTCCTGACTTTC,CASSDRVPSGANVLTF
-,TRBV9,TRBJ2-7,-,TGTGCCAGCAGCGTAGACGGGAACTCCTACGAGCAGTACTTC,CASSVDGNSYEQYF
-,TRBV19,TRBJ1-2,-,TGTGCCAGTAGTCTCGGGCAGGAGGTAGGCTACACCTTC,CASSLGQEVGYTF
-,TRBV6-5,TRBJ1-6,TRBD1,TGTGCCAGCAGTTCGACAGGGAATTATTCACCCCTCCACTTT,CASSSTGNYSPLHF
-,TRBV27,TRBJ1-6,-,TGTGCCAGCAGTTTACAGGGGATAGGGGGGGAAGGTAATTCACCCCTCCACTTT,CASSLQGIGGEGNSPLHF
-,TRBV25-1,TRBJ2-1,-,TGTGCCAGCAGTGAATGGAGGCTTGGGAGTCGCAATGAGCAGTTCTTC,CASSEWRLGSRNEQFF
few,TRBV29-1,TRBJ2-7,-,TGCAGCGTTGAAGATCAAAGGGGCGAGCAGTACTTC,CSVEDQRGEQYF
-,TRBV12-3/TRBV12-4,TRBJ1-2,-,TGTGCCAGCAGCCCGGGAGTTTATGGCTACACCTTC,CASSPGVYGYTF
few,TRBV3-1/TRBV3-2,TRBJ1-1,TRBD1,TGTGCCAGCAACCAACGGGACAGGGACACTGAAGCTTTCTTT,CASNQRDRDTEAFF
few,TRBV2,TRBJ2-5,TRBD1,TGTGCCAGCAAACGGTTCCAGAGACAGGGTGGGACCCAGTACTTC,CASKRFQRQGGTQYF